This T cell receptor (beta chain) derives from a study of blood T cell repertoires in COVID-19 (dated by TCRdb to 2019 to 2021). Looking at the study overall: Samples from collaborators originated in the United States, Italy and Spain and spanned both the acute and convalescent phases of COVID-19. The material from the prospective study consisted of cDNA or gDNA derived from T cells, B-cell-depleted T cells, or PBMCs. Subjects who had been exposed to COVID-19, were actively infected with it, or had recovered from it provided the deeply sampled blood TCRbeta repertoires that made up the dataset. The repertoires were released in a freely available public database intended as a resource for research on the immune response to SARS-CoV-2. The samples were drawn from two sources: the first 160 participants of the ongoing ImmuneRACE study, and about 1,300 subjects contributed by 6 global collaborators. Nearly every sample came with metadata listing a de-identified subject ID, COVID-19 status, age in years and sex. HLA class I and class II types, where available, came from metadata supplied by the sample provider rather than from assay-based typing. Beyond this particular receptor, the publication reports: How much clinical and demographic metadata was included differed by source and by participant, and the metadata was provided uncurated.

The collaborating institutions used their own protocols to collect whole blood in K2EDTA tubes. Collaborator samples were shipped for TCRbeta analysis as frozen whole blood, isolated PBMCs, or DNA extracted from either sample type. The immunoSEQ Assay, a bias-controlled multiplex PCR, was used to amplify TCRbeta CDR3 regions from genomic DNA. The study's own analysis went as follows. The number of nucleated cells in each sample was estimated by amplification of reference gene primers within the assay. To quantify the absolute abundance of each unique TCRbeta CDR3 rearrangement, sequence reads were collapsed and filtered. For each sample, productive Simpson clonality was calculated as the square root of Simpson's diversity index over productive rearrangements. TCRdb retrieved this table from immuneACCESS and kept in-frame rearrangements only. Not all clones are present; in checked studies, unresolved V genes account for under half, and no reason is known for the remainder. The V and J calls and the clone size are those of that table, but D and trimming were determined from the DNA. Recorded for this sample are 150,000 to 200,000 clones; around nine tenths of them occurred a single time. The ten largest clones take up around 3.5% of the sample.

As to this clone: It has no known antigen specificity. No much larger clone is present one base from it, and per-base qualities are unavailable.

The germline V and J ends show losses of 5 bases and 5 bases respectively, and no gene match explains 8 bases of the junction. CDR1 SGHAT and CDR2 FQNNGV were looked up in the germline V gene. The CDR3 holds 14 amino acids from the cysteine to the phenylalanine. The read is trimmed to its CDR3 DNA, 42 bases read in frame from base 1. Material for sequencing was peripheral blood. The clonotype was recovered from a man between 65 and 85 years old with acute or convalescent COVID-19. The chain joins TRBV11-2 to TRBJ2-5; a stretch of 7 junction bases matches TRBD1. The CDR3 region has the sequence CASSLRGFGETQYF. The DNA sequence is TGTGCCAGCAGCCTCAGGGGGTTCGGGGAGACCCAGTACTTC.